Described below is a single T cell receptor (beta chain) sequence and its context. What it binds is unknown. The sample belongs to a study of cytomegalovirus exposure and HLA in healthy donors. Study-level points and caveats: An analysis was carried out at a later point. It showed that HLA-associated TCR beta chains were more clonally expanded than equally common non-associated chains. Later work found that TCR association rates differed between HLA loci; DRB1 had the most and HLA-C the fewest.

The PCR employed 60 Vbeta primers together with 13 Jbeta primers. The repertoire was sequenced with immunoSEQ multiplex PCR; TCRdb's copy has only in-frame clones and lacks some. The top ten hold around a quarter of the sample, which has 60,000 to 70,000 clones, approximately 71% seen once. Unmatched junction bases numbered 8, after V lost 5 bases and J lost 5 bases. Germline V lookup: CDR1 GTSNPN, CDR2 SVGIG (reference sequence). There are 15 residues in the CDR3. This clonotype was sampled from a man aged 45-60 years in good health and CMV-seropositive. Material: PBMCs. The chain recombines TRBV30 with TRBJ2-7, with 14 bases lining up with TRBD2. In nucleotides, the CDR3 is TGTGCCTGGGGGCGACTAGCGGGGGGGCCGCACGAGCAGTACTTC. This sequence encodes CAWGRLAGGPHEQYF. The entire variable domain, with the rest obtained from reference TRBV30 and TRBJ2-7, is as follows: SQTIHQWPATLVQPVGSPLSLECTVEGTSNPNLYWYRQAAGRGLQLLFYSVGIGQISSEVPQNLSASRPQDRQFILSSKKLLLSDSGFYLCAWGRLAGGPHEQYFGPGTRLTVT.